This T cell receptor beta chain was sequenced during a study of cytomegalovirus exposure and HLA in healthy donors. Study observations and caveats: Rates of TCR association differed by HLA locus in a later analysis, with DRB1 highest and HLA-C lowest. Analyses of presence/absence relied on an assumption of roughly uniform sequencing depth across donors. In a later analysis, donors in an Asian-associated ancestry cluster reportedly had fewer N-insertions in productive TCRs than the cohort mean.

With 60 Vbeta and 13 Jbeta primers, the PCR was carried out. Profiling relied on immunoSEQ multiplex PCR, and the TCRdb table lists in-frame clones only, not all of them. The sample lists around 150,000 clones, roughly four fifths occurring once. The CDR3 sequence is 14 residues long. Per the germline V gene, CDR1 is LGHNA and CDR2 is YSLEER. J lost 3 bases, V lost 8 bases, and 5 bases had no gene match. About this clone: Its matching antigen is unknown.

This TCR derives from a woman between 50 and 59 years old in good health and CMV-seropositive. The chain has TRBV4-3 and TRBJ2-3, with 10 bases aligning to TRBD1. Sequenced: PBMCs. Here the CDR3 reads CASSGQGWTDTQYF. The CDR3 bases are TGCGCCAGCTCGGGACAGGGGTGGACAGATACGCAGTATTTT.